The 29 T cell receptor beta chains presented below share a single source sample, sequenced in a study of tumor-infiltrating lymphocytes in primary liver carcinoma. Both blood RNA, taken from unsorted whole blood, and germline DNA were extracted. TCR beta cDNA was prepared out of about 530 ng total RNA by means of a constant-region primer. Slightly modified ARM-PCR, run as three nested multiplex PCR rounds, produced the TCR beta libraries. Two initial PCR rounds of about 9 cycles each paired TRBV1-TRBV30 forward primers with a C-beta reverse primer. MiXCR, applied by TCRdb to the multiplex PCR reads, yields one record per CDR3 protein. The sample yields about 320,000 distinct CDR3 sequences, approximately 60% seen once. Specimen: peripheral blood. The receptors were sampled from a man aged 35-49 years with primary liver carcinoma and hepatitis B virus infection.

In this sample, this clonotype turned up many times. This sequence joins TRBV28 and TRBJ2-3; TRBD2 aligns across 10 bases. Germline assignment: CDR1 MDHEN and CDR2 SYDVKM. The CDR3 is 16 residues long. V shed 6 bases and J 7 bases; nucleotides not matched to a gene: 13. CDR3 residues: CASRLGAGGEGYTQYF. The CDR3 nucleotides read TGTGCCAGCAGGCTAGGAGCGGGAGGGGAAGGGTATACGCAGTATTTT. Together with reference TRBV28 and TRBJ2-3, the CDR3 gives the full variable domain: DVKVTQSSRYLVKRTGEKVFLECVQDMDHENMFWYRQDPGLGLRLIYFSYDVKMKEKGDIPEGYSVSREKKERFSLILESASTNQTSMYLCASRLGAGGEGYTQYFGPGTRLTVL.

Points on this clonotype: The germline gene is not matched at one end of the junction; a read error may be the cause. The chain employs TRBV5-5 and TRBJ2-5; D is unclear. This CDR3 is built from 12 residues. The germline CDR1 and CDR2 sequences are SGHKS and YYEKEE (reference sequence). The CDR3, as DNA: TGTGCCAACAGCTTGGGTGCAGAGACCCAGTACTTC. Its translation is CANSLGAETQYF.

The chain combines TRBV12-3 or TRBV12-4 with TRBJ2-5, with TRBD1 matching 10 bases. V dropped 6 bases and J dropped 5; count of bases not matched to a gene: 9. This CDR3 has 15 amino acids. This CDR3 reads CASRPSGQGKETQYF. The CDR3 nucleotides are TGTGCCAGCAGGCCCTCGGGACAGGGGAAGGAGACCCAGTACTTC.

Turning to this clonotype: At one end the junction does not follow the germline gene, possibly because of a read error. The chain uses TRBV6-1 and TRBJ2-7; maybe TRBD1 (5 bases). The CDR3 loop spans 14 amino acids. CDR1 is MNHNS, CDR2 SASEGT, per germline. CDR3 sequence (DNA): TGTGCCAGCAGTGAAGCCCAGGGCCCCCACGAGCGGTACTTC. The encoded protein is CASSEAQGPHERYF.

This clonotype was recorded a few times. V gene TRBV11-2 combines with J gene TRBJ2-7, with 7 bases fitting TRBD2. Germline-derived CDR1 and CDR2 are SGHAT and FQNNGV. The CDR3 has 19 residues. The junction had 22 bases not matched to a gene; V was cut back by 5 bases and J by 3 bases. The CDR3 nucleotides read TGTGCCAGCAGCCCTGTGGGGAGGAGTAGAGGACTAGAGGGCTACGAGCAGTACTTC. The encoded protein is CASSPVGRSRGLEGYEQYF.

About this clonotype itself: With a much larger clone just one base away, this may be a read error. V is TRBV6-5 and J is TRBJ1-4; D remains unclear. The V end lost 6 bases, the J end lost 7 bases, and 18 bases lay between the germline ends. The CDR3 is 15 residues long. Germline values: CDR1 MNHEY, CDR2 SVGAGI. The CDR3 DNA reads TGTGCCAGCAGAGAGAGTAGCGAGGTTGGTGAAAAACTGTTTTTT. Protein product: CASRESSEVGEKLFF.

Ten or more counts support this clonotype. The chain uses TRBV4-1 and TRBJ1-4, with D tentatively TRBD1 (6 bases). The CDR3 runs to 15 residues. V lost 4 bases and J 7 bases, leaving 16 bases between the germline ends. The germline CDR1 and CDR2 sequences are MGHRA and YSYEKL. The chain's CDR3 is CASSLWGAASEKLFF. The CDR3 DNA reads TGCGCCAGCAGCCTCTGGGGGGCGGCTAGTGAAAAACTGTTTTTT.

Only a few counts were recorded for this clonotype. CDR3 in amino acids: CASNPRGGEAFF. CDR3 DNA: TGTGCCAGCAACCCCAGGGGAGGTGAAGCTTTCTTT. J is TRBJ1-1 and V is TRBV5-4; D possibly corresponds to TRBD1 (6 bases). V lost 6 bases and J lost 7, with 13 bases in between. The CDR3 loop spans 12 amino acids. Germline V gene sequence: CDR1 SGHNT, CDR2 YYREEE (reference sequence).

On this clonotype: Here the CDR3 omits its conserved ending phenylalanine or tryptophan, so a read error is the likely source. V gene TRBV5-1 combines with J gene TRBJ1-2; possibly TRBD1 for D (6 bases). Between the trimmed V and J ends, which lost 0 bases and 8 bases, there was a span of 17 bases. Germline V lookup: CDR1 SGHRS, CDR2 YFSETQ. This CDR3 spans 15 amino acids. The chain's CDR3 is CASSLDPGRGAGYTL. The CDR3 region has the DNA TGCGCCAGCAGCTTGGACCCAGGTAGGGGGGCCGGCTACACCTTG.

Notes on this clonotype: Given a much more abundant clone one base away, this may be a read error. V usage is TRBV29-1 and J usage is TRBJ1-5; D unresolved. This CDR3 comprises 11 residues. Germline loops: CDR1 SQVTM, CDR2 ANQGSEA. V dropped 4 bases and J dropped 15 bases, with 16 bases sitting between them. The CDR3 sequence: CSVADGQARHF. The DNA for the CDR3 is TGCAGCGTTGCTGACGGCCAGGCGCGGCATTTT.

Comments on this clonotype: A much larger clone lies a single base off, so this may be a read error. The chain combines TRBV12-3 or TRBV12-4 with TRBJ2-3, with D tentatively TRBD2 (6 bases). Trimming took 3 bases from V and 0 from J, leaving 10 bases between them. The CDR3 contains 15 residues. The CDR3 protein is CASSFSSGSTDTQYF. The CDR3 coding sequence is TGTGCCAGCAGTTTTAGTAGCGGAAGCACAGATACGCAGTATTTT.

Turning to this clonotype: A clone one base away is much larger, so this may be a read error. The V call is TRBV5-4, the J call TRBJ2-7, with TRBD2 matching over 9 bases. The CDR3 extends over 15 amino acids. CDR1 is SGHNT and CDR2 is YYREEE in the germline V gene (reference sequence). The DNA of the CDR3 is TGTGCCAGCAGCTCCCAGCGGGAGGCGGATAACGAGAAGTACTTC. This codes for CASSSQREADNEKYF.

This clonotype was picked up one time. A much larger clonotype is one base distant, so this may be a read error. The rearrangement links TRBV4-1 to TRBJ1-6; possible D gene TRBD1, 6 bases. CDR3 size: 12 residues. Germline assignment: CDR1 MGHRA and CDR2 YSYEKL. Written as DNA, the CDR3 is TGCGCCAGCAACCAATACAGGGAGACCCTCCACTTT. This encodes CASNQYRETLHF.

To note about this clonotype: At one end, the junction sequence differs from germline, possibly due to a read error. The V gene is TRBV12-3 or TRBV12-4, the J gene TRBJ1-5; D perhaps matches TRBD1 (5 bases). The CDR3 contains 14 residues. DNA for the CDR3: TGTGCCAGGAGTTTACGGGGGGGAGGACAGCCCCAGCATTTT. Translating gives CARSLRGGGQPQHF.

Ten or more counts support this clonotype. This chain connects TRBV29-1 to TRBJ1-2, with D hard to call. Trimming took 3 bases from V and 8 from J, leaving 13 bases between them. The CDR3 sequence is 12 residues long. Per germline, CDR1 SQVTM and CDR2 ANQGSEA. DNA of the CDR3: TGCAGCGTTGATGGGGTTACGGGGGGCTACACCTTC. This translates into CSVDGVTGGYTF.

For this clonotype: A junction boundary mismatches the germline segment, possibly from a read error. The V call is TRBV5-1, the J call TRBJ1-2; the D is unclear. CDR1 and CDR2 from the germline V gene are SGHRS and YFSETQ. CDR3 length: 13 amino acids. The CDR3 region is CASSLGAGYGYTF. CDR3 DNA: TGCGCCAGCAGCTTGGGGGCAGGCTATGGCTACACCTTT.

As regards this clonotype: A single base separates this from a much larger clone, so it may be a read error. CDR3: CASSLWDSDEQFF. The CDR3 DNA reads as TGTGCCAGCAGCTTGTGGGACTCGGATGAGCAGTTCTTC. The rearrangement links TRBV5-5 to TRBJ2-1; TRBD2 is a possible D gene (6 bases). This CDR3 spans 13 amino acids. V was clipped by 1 base and J by 8 bases, with 10 bases between them. Germline CDR1 SGHKS, CDR2 YYEKEE (reference sequence). Drawing the rest from reference TRBV5-5 and TRBJ2-1, the complete variable domain is DAGVTQSPTHLIKTRGQQVTLRCSPISGHKSVSWYQQVLGQGPQFIFQYYEKEERGRGNFPDRFSARQFPNYSSELNVNALLLGDSALYLCASSLWDSDEQFFGPGTRLTVL.

The chain couples TRBV6-5 to TRBJ2-1; a possible D gene is TRBD2 (7 bases). The CDR3 totals 16 residues. Germline V lookup: CDR1 MNHEY, CDR2 SVGAGI. The ends were cut back, 10 bases at V and 6 bases at J, with 25 bases in the middle. DNA for the CDR3: TGTGCCACCACCAACTCGGGGGGCGGGAGTGGCAATGAGCAGTTCTTC. It yields the protein CATTNSGGGSGNEQFF.

V gene TRBV5-1 combines with J gene TRBJ2-7; 12 nucleotides agree with TRBD2. Losses at the gene ends were 4 bases for V and 3 bases for J; bases not matched to a gene: 2. Germline V CDR1 and CDR2: SGHRS, YFSETQ. CDR3 length equals 14 residues. CDR3 nucleotide sequence: TGCGCCAGCAGCGTGACTAGCGGGAGCTACGAGCAGTACTTC. Its protein product is CASSVTSGSYEQYF.

The CDR3 region is CANCAGNYEQYF. DNA for the CDR3: TGTGCCAACTGTGCAGGTAACTACGAGCAGTACTTC. The chain has TRBV6-6 and TRBJ2-7; D uncertain. This CDR3 contains 12 residues. CDR1 MNHNY and CDR2 SVGAGI come from the germline V gene (reference sequence). Trimming removed 10 bases at V and 3 bases at J, with 13 bases between.

The sample holds a few counts of this clonotype. The chain couples TRBV6-1 to TRBJ2-1, with TRBD2 identical over 8 bases. Germline V CDR1 and CDR2: MNHNS, SASEGT. The CDR3 has 15 residues. V lost 0 bases to trimming and J lost 9 bases; unmatched junction nucleotides: 7. The CDR3 reads CASSEAGRGGFEQFF. DNA for the CDR3: TGTGCCAGCAGTGAAGCTGGTCGGGGGGGCTTTGAGCAGTTCTTC.

There are a few counts of this clonotype. The junction differs from germline at one of its ends, possibly a read error. V usage is TRBV5-1 and J usage is TRBJ2-7; weak D call: TRBD2 (6 bases). Germline assignment: CDR1 SGHRS and CDR2 YFSETQ. The CDR3 covers 14 residues. The CDR3 here is CASSLGQLADWGVF. DNA for the CDR3: TGCGCCAGCAGCTTGGGGCAATTAGCGGACTGGGGGGTATTC.

This clonotype turned up a few times. The chain joins TRBV5-4 to TRBJ2-1; 9 bases map to TRBD2. Germline CDR1 reads SGHNT; CDR2 reads YYREEE (reference sequence). This CDR3 is built from 15 residues. V was clipped by 2 bases and J by 6 bases; unmatched bases: 6. CDR3 sequence reads: CASSFSAGGPNEQFF. The CDR3 DNA is TGTGCCAGCAGCTTTTCGGCGGGAGGGCCCAATGAGCAGTTCTTC.

About this clonotype itself: A much larger clone differs by one base, so this may be a read error. The chain joins TRBV11-2 to TRBJ1-1; D perhaps matches TRBD1 (5 bases). Germline V gives CDR1 SGHAT, CDR2 FQNNGV. Deletions cut 6 bases from V and 1 base from J, with 9 bases between. This CDR3 is built from 13 residues. DNA for the CDR3: TGTGCCAGCAGTCGGACATCGAACACTGAAGCTTTCTTT. This encodes CASSRTSNTEAFF. The full variable domain, rest sourced from reference TRBV11-2 and TRBJ1-1, is EAGVAQSPRYKIIEKRQSVAFWCNPISGHATLYWYQQILGQGPKLLIQFQNNGVVDDSQLPKDRFSAERLKGVDSTLKIQPAKLEDSAVYLCASSRTSNTEAFFGQGTRLTVV.

This chain connects TRBV2 to TRBJ2-4; D gene uncertain. The CDR3 is 13 amino acids. Per germline, CDR1 SNHLY and CDR2 FYNNEI. Deletions cut 4 bases from V and 3 bases from J, with 7 bases between. Here the CDR3 DNA reads TGTGCCAGCAGTGGAATAATCAAAAACATTCAGTACTTC. Translation: CASSGIIKNIQYF.

This chain uses TRBV5-1 with TRBJ2-1; D remains unclear. Germline V gene lookup returns CDR1 SGHRS and CDR2 YFSETQ. The CDR3 totals 16 residues. The germline V and J ends were trimmed by 0 bases and 8 bases, with 18 bases remaining between them. CDR3 nucleotide sequence: TGCGCCAGCAGCTTGGCCTCGCCGACGGGTGGCGATGAGCAGTTCTTC. This codes for CASSLASPTGGDEQFF.

A note on this clonotype: The missing conserved phenylalanine or tryptophan at the end of this CDR3 makes a read error likely. The V call is TRBV11-3, the J call TRBJ2-3; maybe TRBD2 (5 bases). Germline lookup yields CDR1 SGHNT and CDR2 YENEEA. The CDR3 loop spans 16 amino acids. CDR3 DNA: TGTGCCAGCAGTTTAGGTCTACGGGGAAGCACAGATACGCAGTATATT. It encodes CASSLGLRGSTDTQYI.

V usage is TRBV14 and J usage is TRBJ2-2, with TRBD2 as a possible D gene (6 bases). V was trimmed by 2 bases and J by 3 bases, leaving 16 bases between them. CDR3 length: 17 residues. Germline CDR1 reads SGHDN; CDR2 reads FVKESK. Written as DNA, the CDR3 is TGTGCCAGCAGCCAACCGTCGCGGGGTTTAGACACCGGGGAGCTGTTTTTT. Translating gives CASSQPSRGLDTGELFF.

V is TRBV11-2 and J is TRBJ2-1, with D possibly called TRBD1 or TRBD2 (5 bases each). The germline gives CDR1 SGHAT, CDR2 FQNNGV. This CDR3 has 16 amino acids. V was shortened by 1 base and J by 15 bases, with 25 bases between the two germline ends. CDR3 bases: TGTGCCAGCAGCTTAGGCTTCGGGAATGTCGGTCCAGGGCGGTTCTTC. Protein: CASSLGFGNVGPGRFF.